The 27 T cell receptor beta chains below all came from one sample that was sequenced in a study of blood T cell repertoires in COVID-19. The method was immunoSEQ multiplex PCR; TCRdb's version includes in-frame clones alone and lacks a portion of them. Here the sample spans 120,000 to 150,000 clones, around 80% being singletons. The sample consisted of peripheral blood. These receptors were collected from a man aged 60 to 75 with active or convalescent COVID-19.

This chain connects TRBV5-4 to TRBJ1-2; D gene uncertain. The germline V gene encodes CDR1 SGHNT and CDR2 YYREEE (reference sequence). The CDR3 covers 14 residues. Deletions cut 0 bases from V and 1 base from J, with 7 bases between. The DNA for the CDR3 is TGTGCCAGCAGCTTGGCCCAGATTAACTATGGCTACACCTTC. The encoded protein is CASSLAQINYGYTF.

The chain employs TRBV27 and TRBJ2-7; no definite D call. Trimming pared 5 bases from V and 4 bases from J, leaving 9 bases between. This CDR3 region has 12 residues. Germline loops: CDR1 MNHEY, CDR2 SMNVEV (reference sequence). The CDR3 sequence is CASSTTLYEQYF. In nucleotides, the CDR3 is TGTGCCAGCAGTACGACACTTTACGAGCAGTACTTC.

This chain links TRBV3-1 (or the pseudogene TRBV3-2) with TRBJ2-1; 15 bases agree with TRBD2. The CDR3 spans 17 residues. V was clipped by 6 bases and J by 10 bases; unmatched bases: 13. The V gene's germline CDR1 is LGHDT and CDR2 YNNKEL (reference sequence). For the CDR3, the DNA is TGTGCCAGCAGGGACGGACTAGCGGGAGGGCCTGTTTGGGAGCAGTTCTTC. As protein: CASRDGLAGGPVWEQFF.

The J gene is TRBJ1-2, the V gene TRBV20-1; TRBD1 is a possible D gene (5 bases). CDR3 size: 13 residues. Germline lookup yields CDR1 DFQATT and CDR2 SNEGSKA (reference sequence). Trimming took 3 bases from V and 4 from J, leaving 12 bases between them. CDR3 sequence (DNA): TGCAGTGCTAGTCCGCTAAGGGGCTATGGCTACACCTTC. Translation gives CSASPLRGYGYTF.

The rearrangement uses TRBV28 and TRBJ2-5, with 11 bases fitting TRBD2. The CDR3 consists of 15 residues. V was pared by 7 bases and J by 4 bases, with 8 bases of the junction left unmatched. The germline CDR1 and CDR2 sequences are MDHEN and SYDVKM. CDR3 sequence: CASTVAGGPRETQYF. As DNA, the CDR3 is TGTGCCAGCACCGTAGCGGGAGGGCCTAGAGAGACCCAGTACTTC.

The chain uses TRBV27 and TRBJ2-1; D is perhaps TRBD2 (7 bases). The ends were cut back, 3 bases at V and 5 bases at J, with 14 bases in the middle. The CDR3 sequence is 15 residues long. The germline V gene has CDR1 MNHEY and CDR2 SMNVEV (reference sequence). The chain's CDR3 is CASSLGGLVNNEQFF. As DNA, the CDR3 is TGTGCCAGCAGTTTGGGGGGGCTAGTCAACAATGAGCAGTTCTTC.

CDR3 coding DNA: TGTGCCTGGAGCTCGAAACAGGCAGGCTACACCTTC. Amino acid sequence: CAWSSKQAGYTF. The chain recombines TRBV30 with TRBJ1-2; D might be TRBD1 (5 bases). The CDR3 has 12 amino acids. Trimming shortened V by 3 bases and J by 8 bases, and 13 bases separated the two germline ends. CDR1 is GTSNPN and CDR2 is SVGIG in the germline V gene (reference sequence).

The chain carries TRBV24-1 and TRBJ1-5; D is possibly TRBD1 (5 bases). Germline-derived CDR1 and CDR2 are KGHDR and SFDVKD. The ends were cut back, 5 bases at V and 1 base at J, with 8 bases in the middle. The CDR3 has 14 residues. The CDR3 DNA sequence: TGTGCCACCAGTGGGGGGGGAAGCAATCAGCCCCAGCATTTT. Residues: CATSGGGSNQPQHF.

V and J are TRBV18 and TRBJ2-1, with D unresolved. V was trimmed by 4 bases and J by 1 base, leaving 5 bases between them. The CDR3 sequence is 13 residues long. The germline CDR1 and CDR2 sequences are KGHSH and LQKENI. CDR3 nucleotide sequence: TGTGCCAGCTCACTTTCGTCCTACAATGAGCAGTTCTTC. This translates into CASSLSSYNEQFF.

This chain links TRBV6-5 with TRBJ1-6; 9 nucleotides match TRBD1. Unmatched junction bases numbered 5, after V lost 7 bases and J lost 7 bases. Per the germline V gene, CDR1 is MNHEY and CDR2 is SVGAGI. This CDR3 region has 14 residues. The CDR3 protein is CASKRDRDNSPLHF. The CDR3 DNA is TGTGCCAGCAAGAGGGACAGGGACAATTCACCCCTCCACTTT.

V gene TRBV30 combines with J gene TRBJ1-2; 7 positions agree with TRBD1. Germline V gene lookup returns CDR1 GTSNPN and CDR2 SVGIG (reference sequence). J lost 7 bases, V lost 6 bases, and 5 bases had no gene match. There are 11 residues in the CDR3. In DNA form, the CDR3 reads TGTGCCTGTACAGGGGACAGTGGCTACACCTTC. This encodes CACTGDSGYTF.

This clone was picked up a small number of times. CDR3 sequence reads: CASSPGGESTDTQYF. CDR3 DNA sequence: TGTGCCAGCAGCCCGGGGGGGGAAAGTACAGATACGCAGTATTTT. The rearrangement uses TRBV11-3 and TRBJ2-3; TRBD2 agrees at 8 bases. This CDR3 spans 15 amino acids. The germline V gene has CDR1 SGHNT and CDR2 YENEEA. V trimming: 5 bases; J trimming: 3 bases; junction bases outside the gene matches: 7.

This sequence joins TRBV5-4 and TRBJ2-2; D ambiguous. Germline V CDR1 and CDR2: SGHNT, YYREEE (reference sequence). The CDR3 consists of 14 residues. Trimming took 5 bases from V and 2 from J, leaving 10 bases between them. CDR3 region: CASRWAINTGELFF. As DNA, the CDR3 is TGTGCCAGCAGGTGGGCCATAAACACCGGGGAGCTGTTTTTT. Full variable domain (missing parts from reference TRBV5-4 and TRBJ2-2): ETGVTQSPTHLIKTRGQQVTLRCSSQSGHNTVSWYQQALGQGPQFIFQYYREEENGRGNFPPRFSGLQFPNYSSELNVNALELDDSALYLCASRWAINTGELFFGEGSRLTVL.

This clone was counted only a few times. The chain recombines TRBV5-5 with TRBJ1-6; D is undetermined. V was trimmed by 2 bases and J by 0 bases, leaving 9 bases between them. The CDR3 sequence is 16 residues long. The germline gives CDR1 SGHKS, CDR2 YYEKEE (reference sequence). Here the CDR3 DNA reads TGTGCCAGCAGCTTCGATTGGAGCTCCTATAATTCACCCCTCCACTTT. It specifies CASSFDWSSYNSPLHF.

This chain joins TRBV3-1 (or the pseudogene TRBV3-2) and TRBJ1-4, with a weak D call TRBD1 (5 bases). Trimming shortened V by 3 bases and J by 7 bases, and 9 bases separated the two germline ends. The CDR3 is 13 amino acids. The germline gives CDR1 LGHDT, CDR2 YNNKEL (reference sequence). CDR3 protein: CASSHVGGEKLFF. DNA for the CDR3: TGTGCCAGCAGCCATGTGGGGGGTGAAAAACTGTTTTTT.

The CDR3 coding sequence is TGTGCCAGCAGCCCTGTCGGGGACAGGGGTAACTATGGCTACACCTTC. As protein: CASSPVGDRGNYGYTF. The J gene is TRBJ1-2, the V gene TRBV7-9, with TRBD1 matching 10 bases. The V gene's germline CDR1 is SEHNR and CDR2 FQNEAQ (reference sequence). The V segment lost 5 bases and the J segment 1 base; nucleotides outside the gene matches: 7. The length of the CDR3 is 16 residues.

V and J are TRBV6-1 and TRBJ1-6, with a possible D match to TRBD1 (6 bases). This CDR3 has 18 residues. The germline V gene encodes CDR1 MNHNS and CDR2 SASEGT. The V gene lost 0 bases and the J gene lost 3 bases, with 15 bases spanning the gap. Written as DNA, the CDR3 is TGTGCCAGCAGTGAAGCCGCCACAGGGCTAGGCTATAATTCACCCCTCCACTTT. Encoded protein: CASSEAATGLGYNSPLHF.

This clone was recorded once. This rearrangement joins TRBV18 to TRBJ2-7, with TRBD1 identical over 9 bases. Trimming cost V 3 bases and J 7 bases; bases outside gene matches: 10. The CDR3 sequence is 15 residues long. Looked up from germline, CDR1 is KGHSH and CDR2 is LQKENI. The CDR3 nucleotides read TGTGCCAGCTCACCCCCGGGGACAGGGACGAAGGAGCAGTACTTC. Translated, it gives CASSPPGTGTKEQYF.

J is TRBJ1-6 and V is TRBV28; 9 positions match TRBD1. Germline lookup yields CDR1 MDHEN and CDR2 SYDVKM. The junction had 10 bases not matched to a gene; V was cut back by 6 bases and J by 7 bases. CDR3 size: 16 residues. The CDR3 nucleotides read TGTGCCAGCAGACTACAGGGGGCATTTTCGAATTCACCCCTCCACTTT. Encoded protein: CASRLQGAFSNSPLHF.

The chain carries TRBV14 and TRBJ1-1; 7 bases fit TRBD1. Per the germline V gene, CDR1 is SGHDN and CDR2 is FVKESK. V trimming: 7 bases; J trimming: 4 bases; junction bases outside the gene matches: 9. The CDR3 consists of 14 residues. The CDR3 loop is CASTPTGFTTEAFF. The CDR3 region has the DNA TGTGCCAGCACTCCGACAGGGTTCACCACTGAAGCTTTCTTT.

This clone was counted only a few times. V is TRBV5-1 and J is TRBJ2-7, with TRBD2 matching over 7 bases. Germline V gene sequence: CDR1 SGHRS, CDR2 YFSETQ. Trimming removed 2 bases from V and 4 bases from J; junction bases left unmatched: 15. CDR3 length: 17 residues. The CDR3 protein is CASSFNPDEGGRYEQYF. CDR3 DNA sequence: TGCGCCAGCAGCTTCAACCCGGATGAGGGAGGGAGGTACGAGCAGTACTTC.

V gene TRBV7-9 combines with J gene TRBJ1-5; no clear D. Germline CDR1 is SEHNR and CDR2 is FQNEAQ (reference sequence). The CDR3 is made up of 15 amino acids. V lost 4 bases, J lost 9 bases, and 19 bases lay in between. This chain's CDR3 is CASSSDGGLMGPQHF. The CDR3 bases are TGTGCCAGCAGCTCGGACGGAGGTTTAATGGGGCCCCAGCATTTT.

This clone was seen more than once but under ten times. This chain joins TRBV7-2 and TRBJ1-1; D is possibly TRBD1 (5 bases). CDR3 length: 16 residues. The germline V gene has CDR1 SGHTA and CDR2 FQGNSA. V lost 0 bases, J lost 1 base, and 12 bases lay in between. CDR3: CASSLAAPGSNTEAFF. The CDR3 bases are TGTGCCAGCAGCTTAGCAGCGCCAGGGTCGAACACTGAAGCTTTCTTT.

This clone was observed a few times. This chain connects TRBV7-9 to TRBJ1-2; 7 nucleotides match TRBD1. The germline V gene has CDR1 SEHNR and CDR2 FQNEAQ (reference sequence). V gave up 2 bases and J gave up 2 bases; unmatched junction bases: 5. The CDR3 consists of 15 residues. CDR3 DNA sequence: TGTGCCAGCAGCTTAACAGCACAGGGGAACTATGGCTACACCTTC. Encoded protein: CASSLTAQGNYGYTF.

This chain joins TRBV28 and TRBJ2-7; 7 bases are a match to TRBD1. The V gene's germline CDR1 is MDHEN and CDR2 SYDVKM. The CDR3 totals 15 residues. The trim removed 6 bases at V and 0 bases at J, leaving 8 bases unmatched. The CDR3 bases are TGTGCCAGCAGCTCCCCAGGGACAGTCTCCTACGAGCAGTACTTC. This gives the protein CASSSPGTVSYEQYF.

The chain has TRBV5-1 and TRBJ2-3; no clear D. CDR1 is SGHRS, CDR2 YFSETQ, per germline. CDR3 length equals 14 residues. V was cut by 2 bases and J by 1 base, with 8 bases left in between. CDR3 bases: TGCGCCAGCAGCTTAGAGAGCGGCACAGATACGCAGTATTTT. Its translation: CASSLESGTDTQYF.

J is TRBJ2-2 and V is TRBV12-1; the table's D call TRBD2 went unverified against the DNA. TRBV12-1 is flagged as a pseudogene. The CDR3 runs to 17 residues. The CDR3 loop is CASSLNSRIEVVGELFF. CDR3 sequence (DNA): TGTGCCAGCAGCTTGAACTCTAGGATAGAAGTAGTCGGGGAGCTGTTTTTT.